This TCR beta chain is from a study of cytomegalovirus exposure and HLA in healthy donors. Produced via immunoSEQ multiplex PCR; TCRdb's table is partial and in-frame only. The top ten hold about 7.2% of the sample, which has roughly 200,000 clones, roughly 86% seen once. Per germline, CDR1 MNHNS and CDR2 SASEGT. Trimming removed 4 bases at V and 4 bases at J, with 14 bases between. CDR3 length: 15 amino acids. Input material: PBMCs. The origin of this receptor is a man aged 25-45 years in good health and CMV-seropositive. This sequence joins TRBV6-1 and TRBJ1-5; D call uncertain. The DNA of the CDR3 is TGTGCCAGCAGTGGAGGAACAGATGCTAATCAGCCCCAGCATTTT. Translated: CASSGGTDANQPQHF.